These 21 T cell receptor beta chains share one sample of origin, sequenced in a study of CD8+ T cells in alopecia areata. Specified treatment: oral pan-JAK inhibitor, 5-10 mg twice daily. TCR sequencing used cDNA made by reverse transcription of extracted RNA. Profiled with immunoSEQ multiplex PCR; TCRdb holds only in-frame clones, not every one. This table has some 180,000 clones, less than 70% appearing once. The sample consisted of CD8+ T cells sorted from blood, taken at week 24, from a patient treated with tofacitinib. Receptors originate from a human donor with alopecia areata.

This sequence joins TRBV7-9 and TRBJ1-2; D remains ambiguous. The CDR3 totals 9 residues. CDR1 and CDR2 from the germline V gene are SEHNR and FQNEAQ (reference sequence). Trimming shortened V by 8 bases and J by 5 bases, and 3 bases separated the two germline ends. The CDR3 spells CASEYGYTF. The CDR3 bases are TGTGCCAGCGAATATGGCTACACCTTC.

V gene TRBV2 combines with J gene TRBJ2-7; D unclear. V lost 0 bases and J lost 2, with 5 bases in between. Germline V gives CDR1 SNHLY, CDR2 FYNNEI. The CDR3 sequence is 13 residues long. The CDR3 nucleotides read TGTGCCAGCAGTGAAGCAGGTACCTACGAGCAGTACTTC. Translated, it gives CASSEAGTYEQYF. Complete variable domain (other parts from reference TRBV2 and TRBJ2-7): EPEVTQTPSHQVTQMGQEVILRCVPISNHLYFYWYRQILGQKVEFLVSFYNNEISEKSEIFDDQFSVERPDGSNFTLKIRSTKLEDSAMYFCASSEAGTYEQYFGPGTRLTVT.

A few counts support this clone. The gene calls are TRBV29-1 and TRBJ1-2; possible D gene TRBD1, 5 bases. This CDR3 comprises 14 residues. Deletions cut 3 bases from V and 8 bases from J, with 19 bases between. Germline CDR1 reads SQVTM; CDR2 reads ANQGSEA. The CDR3 DNA reads TGCAGCGTTGAGACACCCGGGGGTTTTTACGGCTACACCTTC. Protein: CSVETPGGFYGYTF.

The chain carries TRBV7-2 and TRBJ2-3; 8 bases line up with TRBD2. Losses at the gene ends were 6 bases for V and 5 bases for J; bases not matched to a gene: 10. The CDR3 spans 15 residues. In germline, CDR1 is SGHTA, CDR2 FQGNSA. CDR3 sequence (DNA): TGTGCCAGCAGTTCGACCCGGGGGGGCGGAGATACGCAGTATTTT. Encoded protein: CASSSTRGGGDTQYF.

The J gene is TRBJ2-7, the V gene TRBV7-9; TRBD2 aligns across 8 bases. Germline V lookup: CDR1 SEHNR, CDR2 FQNEAQ (reference sequence). CDR3 length equals 13 residues. Trimming removed 5 bases from V and 7 bases from J; junction bases left unmatched: 7. In DNA form, the CDR3 reads TGTGCCAGCAGCCCGGGCGGGGGGATAGAGCAGTACTTC. Its protein product is CASSPGGGIEQYF.

The rearrangement joins TRBV10-3 to TRBJ2-7; maybe TRBD2 (6 bases). V lost 10 bases to trimming and J lost 0 bases, with 10 bases between them. Germline lookup yields CDR1 ENHRY and CDR2 SYGVKD. The CDR3 length is 12 residues. CDR3: CATTGDSYEQYF. The CDR3 bases are TGTGCCACAACGGGGGACTCCTACGAGCAGTACTTC.

The genes are TRBV5-1 and TRBJ2-3, with D perhaps matching TRBD1 (6 bases). CDR3 length: 13 amino acids. Germline lookup yields CDR1 SGHRS and CDR2 YFSETQ. Trimming removed 3 bases from V and 10 bases from J, with 15 bases in between. The DNA of the CDR3 is TGCGCCAGCAGCTATTCCAGGGGTGATGCGCAGTATTTT. This translates into CASSYSRGDAQYF.

The V and J genes are TRBV7-9 and TRBJ2-1, with TRBD1 matching 7 bases. The germline gives CDR1 SEHNR, CDR2 FQNEAQ (reference sequence). After removal of 7 bases from V and 3 bases from J, the junction contained 12 bases not matched to a gene. This CDR3 region has 16 residues. This chain's CDR3 is CASTPRQGVFYNEQFF. The CDR3 nucleotides read TGTGCCAGCACCCCCCGGCAGGGGGTATTCTACAATGAGCAGTTCTTC. Complete variable domain (other parts from reference TRBV7-9 and TRBJ2-1): DTGVSQNPRHKITKRGQNVTFRCDPISEHNRLYWYRQTLGQGPEFLTYFQNEAQLEKSRLLSDRFSAERPKGSFSTLEIQRTEQGDSAMYLCASTPRQGVFYNEQFFGPGTRLTVL.

For the CDR3, the DNA is TGTGCCAGCAGCTCATCGGACCAGCCGGGAAATCAGCCCCAGCATTTT. Amino acids: CASSSSDQPGNQPQHF. The rearrangement joins TRBV7-8 to TRBJ1-5; D uncertain. The germline V gene encodes CDR1 SGHVS and CDR2 FQNEAQ. CDR3 length: 16 amino acids. Trimming took off 4 bases at V and 4 bases at J, with 17 bases between the two ends.

This chain joins TRBV27 and TRBJ1-1, with D tentatively TRBD1 (6 bases). Trimming removed 5 bases at V and 6 bases at J, with 13 bases between. This CDR3 spans 13 amino acids. Germline V CDR1 and CDR2: MNHEY, SMNVEV (reference sequence). Here the CDR3 reads CASSPYRVSEAFF. CDR3 sequence (DNA): TGTGCCAGCAGTCCGTACAGGGTGTCTGAAGCTTTCTTT.

Of note for this clone: Other DNA variants within this sample encode the same CDR3. The V gene is TRBV5-6, the J gene TRBJ1-5; no definite D call. Per the germline V gene, CDR1 is SGHDT and CDR2 is YYEEEE. V shed 3 bases and J shed 4 bases, with 8 bases lying between them. CDR3 length: 13 residues. The CDR3 bases are TGTGCCAGCAGCTCGGGAGGTAATCAGCCCCAGCATTTT. Residues: CASSSGGNQPQHF.

In its sample, this clone was seen a few times. The genes are TRBV29-1 and TRBJ1-4; D is possibly TRBD1 (5 bases). Germline lookup yields CDR1 SQVTM and CDR2 ANQGSEA. V shed 5 bases and J shed 8 bases, with 15 bases lying between them. The CDR3 runs to 13 residues. The CDR3 coding sequence is TGCAGCGTTCGATGGGGAAGGGACGAAAAACTGTTTTTT. Its translation is CSVRWGRDEKLFF.

J is TRBJ1-4 and V is TRBV14; TRBD1 matches at 8 bases. The CDR3 covers 13 residues. The junction had 2 bases not matched to a gene; V was cut back by 4 bases and J by 7 bases. Looked up from germline, CDR1 is SGHDN and CDR2 is FVKESK. The chain's CDR3 is CASSLGQGEKLFF. In nucleotides, the CDR3 is TGTGCCAGCAGCCTAGGACAGGGTGAAAAACTGTTTTTT.

This chain joins TRBV6-5 and TRBJ2-5; 8 bases are shared with TRBD1. Germline lookup yields CDR1 MNHEY and CDR2 SVGAGI. This CDR3 has 13 amino acids. V was pared by 6 bases and J by 3 bases, with 3 bases of the junction left unmatched. The CDR3 DNA is TGTGCCAGCAGACCGACAGGGGAAGAGACCCAGTACTTC. As protein: CASRPTGEETQYF.

This clone appeared a few times. The chain employs TRBV19 and TRBJ1-1; 7 bases agree with TRBD1. Germline assignment: CDR1 LNHDA and CDR2 SQIVND (reference sequence). With 8 bases clipped from V and 4 bases from J, the junction kept 4 bases outside the gene matches. The CDR3 covers 12 residues. Written as DNA, the CDR3 is TGTGCCAGTGCTACAGGGGTCACTGAAGCTTTCTTT. It yields the protein CASATGVTEAFF. The complete variable domain, with remaining parts taken from reference TRBV19 and TRBJ1-1, reads DGGITQSPKYLFRKEGQNVTLSCEQNLNHDAMYWYRQDPGQGLRLIYYSQIVNDFQKGDIAEGYSVSREKKESFPLTVTSAQKNPTAFYLCASATGVTEAFFGQGTRLTVV.

This chain joins TRBV7-2 and TRBJ2-7; 7 bases fit TRBD2. The CDR3 has 17 residues. V was pared by 4 bases and J by 4 bases, with 16 bases of the junction left unmatched. CDR1 and CDR2 (germline): SGHTA, FQGNSA. DNA of the CDR3: TGTGCCAGCAGCTCCACCGGAGGGGAGCGGGGCATTTACGAGCAGTACTTC. The encoded protein is CASSSTGGERGIYEQYF.

This clone was detected only a few times. V and J are TRBV29-1 and TRBJ1-2; TRBD1 matches 11 bases. Trimming at V came to 4 bases and at J to 2 bases, leaving 9 bases not matched to a gene. Germline-derived CDR1 and CDR2 are SQVTM and ANQGSEA. This CDR3 spans 16 amino acids. The CDR3 DNA follows: TGCAGCGTTGTTGAGTTTCGGGACAGGGGGAACTATGGCTACACCTTC. It specifies CSVVEFRDRGNYGYTF.

This clone was detected a few times. The V call is TRBV29-1, the J call TRBJ2-7, with D possibly being TRBD1 (5 bases). Trimming removed 7 bases at V and 3 bases at J, with 10 bases between. The germline V gene has CDR1 SQVTM and CDR2 ANQGSEA. The CDR3 is 11 amino acids. In DNA form, the CDR3 reads TGCAGCGCTACCAGGGACTACGAGCAGTACTTC. Protein: CSATRDYEQYF.

The genes are TRBV6-5 and TRBJ2-3, with no clear D. CDR3 size: 13 residues. Deletions cut 0 bases from V and 5 bases from J, with 6 bases between. Germline-derived CDR1 and CDR2 are MNHEY and SVGAGI. CDR3 region: CASSYSRGDTQYF. In nucleotides, the CDR3 is TGTGCCAGCAGTTACTCTCGAGGAGATACGCAGTATTTT.

In its sample, this clone was seen a few times. The chain uses TRBV29-1 and TRBJ1-2; perhaps TRBD1 as D (5 bases). Germline values: CDR1 SQVTM, CDR2 ANQGSEA. Trimming shortened V by 1 base and J by 0 bases, and 12 bases separated the two germline ends. The CDR3 sequence is 15 residues long. The chain's CDR3 is CSVEAAGSTNYGYTF. The CDR3 DNA follows: TGCAGCGTTGAAGCAGCAGGGTCCACTAACTATGGCTACACCTTC. Combining the CDR3 with reference TRBV29-1 and TRBJ1-2 gives the whole variable domain SAVISQKPSRDICQRGTSLTIQCQVDSQVTMMFWYRQQPGQSLTLIATANQGSEATYESGFVIDKFPISRPNLTFSTLTVSNMSPEDSSIYLCSVEAAGSTNYGYTFGSGTRLTVV.

V usage is TRBV7-8 and J usage is TRBJ2-1; possible D gene TRBD1, 5 bases. V shed 2 bases and J shed 9 bases, with 11 bases lying between them. Germline V gene sequence: CDR1 SGHVS, CDR2 FQNEAQ. The CDR3 totals 13 residues. Here the CDR3 reads CASSLSRGSEQFF. CDR3 DNA sequence: TGTGCCAGCAGCTTAAGTAGGGGTAGTGAGCAGTTCTTC.